The T cell receptor (beta chain) under discussion was sequenced for a study of T cell repertoires in cytomegalovirus infection. One entry per CDR3 protein results from TCRdb running MiXCR on the reads. Of 250,000 to 350,000 distinct CDR3 sequences in the sample, about a quarter were seen once. This clonotype showed up many times. The receptor's source is a human donor in good health (CMV status not recorded). Some clones in this sample may be carry-over from other donors' samples. The sequenced material came from PBMCs.

The CDR3 coding sequence is TGTGCCAGCAGCTCCGTGGGACTAGCGGACAATGAGCAGTTCTTC. This sequence encodes CASSSVGLADNEQFF. V gene TRBV7-2 combines with J gene TRBJ2-1, with 11 bases fitting TRBD2. The CDR3 contains 15 residues. The J segment lost 5 bases and the V segment lost 4 bases, leaving 4 bases of the junction unmatched. Germline V gene data show CDR1 as SGHTA and CDR2 as FQGNSA.